The 27 T cell receptor beta chains listed next were all sequenced from one sample in a study of OX40 agonist ivuxolimab in advanced cancers. Receptor amplification or capture employed the immunoSEQ multiplex PCR assay. The table comes from immuneACCESS by way of TCRdb, which keeps in-frame sequences with V and J called. Part of the clones is missing from these tables; in studies checked, under half for an unresolved V gene and the rest for unknown reasons. For this sample there are approximately 27,000 clones; 79% appear just once. More than 14% of the sample rests with the top ten. The sequencing used CD4+ or CD8+ T cells sorted from blood, collected in a trial of the OX40 agonist ivuxolimab. The receptors derive from an adult with an advanced solid tumor such as melanoma, head and neck, liver or kidney cancer.

In the case of this clone: At one of its ends the junction is not consistent with the germline gene, which may arise from a read error. V and J are TRBV4-1 and TRBJ1-6; perhaps TRBD1 as D (6 bases). This CDR3 spans 15 amino acids. CDR1 MGHRA and CDR2 YSYEKL come from the germline V gene. The CDR3 reads CASSEETGYNSPLHF. The CDR3 nucleotides are TGCGCCAGCAGCGAAGAGACAGGATATAATTCACCCCTCCACTTT.

Worth noting for this clone: The sample contains more than one DNA sequence encoding this CDR3. This chain uses TRBV5-1 with TRBJ1-2; D is undetermined. The CDR3 length is 12 residues. Germline V gene sequence: CDR1 SGHRS, CDR2 YFSETQ. Between the trimmed V and J ends, which lost 0 bases and 1 base, there was a span of 1 base. CDR3 coding DNA: TGCGCCAGCAGCTTGGATAACTATGGCTACACCTTC. Its protein product is CASSLDNYGYTF.

This clone has a single count. V gene TRBV10-1 combines with J gene TRBJ1-2; no firm D call. V gave up 3 bases and J gave up 4 bases, with 18 bases separating them. The CDR3 is 16 residues long. The germline V gene has CDR1 WNHNN and CDR2 SYGVQD (reference sequence). The CDR3 DNA follows: TGCGCCAGCAGTGACCAGGTTAGCCAGAATGGCTATGGCTACACCTTC. Protein sequence: CASSDQVSQNGYGYTF.

The rearrangement links TRBV27 to TRBJ2-7; a possible D gene is TRBD2 (5 bases). Looked up from germline, CDR1 is MNHEY and CDR2 is SMNVEV (reference sequence). There are 13 residues in the CDR3. V lost 6 bases and J lost 2, with 11 bases in between. DNA for the CDR3: TGTGCCAGCAGAGGACTTGGGGCCTACGAGCAGTACTTC. Protein product: CASRGLGAYEQYF.

The CDR3 nucleotides read TGTGCCAGCAGTCAGGGGTACCCGAATTCACCCCTCCACTTT. Translating gives CASSQGYPNSPLHF. The chain combines TRBV6-5 with TRBJ1-6; a possible D gene is TRBD1 (6 bases). This CDR3 is 14 amino acids long. Trimming took off 5 bases at V and 7 bases at J, with 12 bases between the two ends. The germline gives CDR1 MNHEY, CDR2 SVGAGI.

The V and J genes are TRBV28 and TRBJ1-5; 7 nucleotides align to TRBD1. Germline CDR1 reads MDHEN; CDR2 reads SYDVKM. V shed 2 bases, J shed 11 bases, and the junction held 12 bases outside the gene matches. The CDR3 spans 15 residues. CDR3 region: CASSLSVRGMAAQHF. CDR3 DNA sequence: TGTGCCAGCAGTTTAAGCGTCAGGGGGATGGCGGCCCAGCATTTT. The whole variable domain, remainder taken from reference TRBV28 and TRBJ1-5, is DVKVTQSSRYLVKRTGEKVFLECVQDMDHENMFWYRQDPGLGLRLIYFSYDVKMKEKGDIPEGYSVSREKKERFSLILESASTNQTSMYLCASSLSVRGMAAQHFGDGTRLSIL.

This clone appeared a few times. This chain connects TRBV11-3 to TRBJ2-7; perhaps D is TRBD1 or TRBD2 (5 bases each). Germline lookup yields CDR1 SGHNT and CDR2 YENEEA. The CDR3 runs 16 residues. The V and J ends lost 5 bases and 6 bases respectively, with 23 bases between them. The CDR3 reads CASSDQGVGVLSEQYF. DNA for the CDR3: TGTGCCAGCAGCGACCAGGGAGTGGGAGTCTTGAGCGAGCAGTACTTC.

The rearrangement joins TRBV11-2 to TRBJ1-1; D unclear. Germline V gene lookup returns CDR1 SGHAT and CDR2 FQNNGV. V dropped 6 bases and J dropped 1 base, with 18 bases sitting between them. The CDR3 totals 16 residues. CDR3 nucleotides: TGTGCCAGCAGGACTAGGGATGGACGGGCGAACACTGAAGCTTTCTTT. Translated, it gives CASRTRDGRANTEAFF.

The V gene is TRBV29-1, the J gene TRBJ2-7; 7 nucleotides match TRBD1. This CDR3 is built from 13 residues. The germline V gene has CDR1 SQVTM and CDR2 ANQGSEA. The trim removed 1 base at V and 6 bases at J, leaving 6 bases unmatched. CDR3 sequence: CSVEGQGLAEQYF. The CDR3 bases are TGCAGCGTTGAAGGACAGGGTCTGGCCGAGCAGTACTTC.

The chain joins TRBV25-1 to TRBJ1-1; D perhaps matches TRBD1 (5 bases). CDR3 length: 13 residues. V lost 11 bases and J 7 bases, leaving 20 bases between the germline ends. CDR1 is MGHDK and CDR2 is SYGVNS in the germline V gene. The CDR3: CAYGDPVGDEAFF. The CDR3 DNA follows: TGTGCCTATGGGGACCCTGTCGGGGATGAAGCTTTCTTT. Using reference TRBV25-1 and TRBJ1-1 for the parts outside the CDR3, the full variable domain is EADIYQTPRYLVIGTGKKITLECSQTMGHDKMYWYQQDPGMELHLIHYSYGVNSTEKGDLSSESTVSRIRTEHFPLTLESARPSHTSQYLCAYGDPVGDEAFFGQGTRLTVV.

The gene calls are TRBV28 and TRBJ2-7; TRBD2 matches 10 bases. CDR1 is MDHEN, CDR2 SYDVKM, per germline. This CDR3 has 16 amino acids. V trimming: 4 bases; J trimming: 2 bases; junction bases outside the gene matches: 8. Written as DNA, the CDR3 is TGTGCCAGCAGTTCAGCGGGAGGGGGATGGCCCTACGAGCAGTACTTC. Translated: CASSSAGGGWPYEQYF.

The chain carries TRBV7-9 and TRBJ2-7; 7 bases are shared with TRBD1. In germline, CDR1 is SEHNR, CDR2 FQNEAQ (reference sequence). CDR3 size: 14 residues. With 2 bases clipped from V and 7 bases from J, the junction kept 8 bases outside the gene matches. The CDR3 here is CASSLNRGQWEQYF. CDR3 DNA sequence: TGTGCCAGCAGCTTAAATAGGGGGCAATGGGAGCAGTACTTC.

The chain combines TRBV9 with TRBJ2-7, with D perhaps matching TRBD1 (5 bases). The length of the CDR3 is 13 residues. Per germline, CDR1 SGDLS and CDR2 YYNGEE. Trimming cost V 4 bases and J 2 bases, with 10 bases left between them. DNA for the CDR3: TGTGCCAGCAGCCGTGACAGACCCTACGAGCAGTACTTC. Its translation: CASSRDRPYEQYF.

This clone appeared a single time. V and J are TRBV6-5 and TRBJ2-2, with 7 bases matching TRBD2. This CDR3 contains 16 residues. CDR1 and CDR2 (germline): MNHEY, SVGAGI. J was trimmed by 6 bases and V by 4 bases; bases with no gene match: 11. The chain's CDR3 is CASSSAGSGEAGELFF. As DNA, the CDR3 is TGTGCCAGCAGTTCTGCAGGGAGCGGGGAGGCCGGGGAGCTGTTTTTT.

V usage is TRBV30 and J usage is TRBJ2-7; 11 bases are shared with TRBD1. The CDR3 consists of 14 residues. Germline V lookup: CDR1 GTSNPN, CDR2 SVGIG (reference sequence). V was clipped by 7 bases and J by 5 bases; unmatched bases: 10. The CDR3 coding sequence is TGTGCCTCCGCACCGGGACAGGGGGTCCACGAGCAGTACTTC. Amino acids: CASAPGQGVHEQYF.

This sequence joins TRBV29-1 and TRBJ1-1, with D possibly being TRBD1 (5 bases). Trimming removed 4 bases from V and 5 bases from J, with 14 bases in between. This CDR3 spans 13 amino acids. CDR1 and CDR2 (germline): SQVTM, ANQGSEA. CDR3 bases: TGCAGCGTTGGTTATGGGGGGGAGACTGAAGCTTTCTTT. It specifies CSVGYGGETEAFF.

The chain has TRBV29-1 and TRBJ1-1; D not certain. Germline V gene sequence: CDR1 SQVTM, CDR2 ANQGSEA. The CDR3 totals 11 residues. The CDR3 DNA reads as TGCATCGACGCTCCCCTTGGTGAAGCTTTCTTT. Protein: CIDAPLGEAFF.

This rearrangement joins TRBV7-7 to TRBJ1-2; 10 bases agree with TRBD1. The junction had 3 bases not matched to a gene; V was cut back by 4 bases and J by 7 bases. Germline assignment: CDR1 SSHAT and CDR2 FNYEAQ (reference sequence). The CDR3 is made up of 13 amino acids. CDR3 sequence (DNA): TGTGCCAGCAGCTCGGGACAGGGGATTGGCTACACCTTC. The encoded protein is CASSSGQGIGYTF. The full variable domain, in which reference TRBV7-7 and TRBJ1-2 provide the parts outside the CDR3, is GAGVSQSPRYKVTKRGQDVTLRCDPISSHATLYWYQQALGQGPEFLTYFNYEAQPDKSGLPSDRFSAERPEGSISTLTIQRTEQRDSAMYRCASSSGQGIGYTFGSGTRLTVV.

The chain couples TRBV11-1 to TRBJ2-3, with 11 bases aligning to TRBD2. The V gene's germline CDR1 is SGHAT and CDR2 FQDESV (reference sequence). The CDR3 spans 17 residues. V lost 0 bases, J lost 1 base, and 3 bases stayed unmatched. The CDR3 DNA is TGTGCCAGCAGCTTAGCGACTAGCGGGGTTGGCACAGATACGCAGTATTTT. Translation: CASSLATSGVGTDTQYF.

The chain couples TRBV5-6 to TRBJ1-5; 7 bases agree with TRBD1. The CDR3 is made up of 15 amino acids. V shed 4 bases, J shed 4 bases, and the junction held 8 bases outside the gene matches. Germline V lookup: CDR1 SGHDT, CDR2 YYEEEE. The CDR3 sequence: CASSRYDRENQPQHF. The CDR3 bases are TGTGCCAGCAGCCGCTACGACAGGGAGAATCAGCCCCAGCATTTT.

The rearrangement uses TRBV4-1 and TRBJ2-5; TRBD1 matches 8 bases. Germline V gene sequence: CDR1 MGHRA, CDR2 YSYEKL. After removal of 3 bases from V and 6 bases from J, the junction contained 9 bases not matched to a gene. The CDR3 runs 15 residues. CDR3 region: CASSQLTGEGKTQYF. DNA for the CDR3: TGCGCCAGCAGCCAGCTGACAGGGGAAGGGAAGACCCAGTACTTC.

The CDR3 DNA follows: TGTGCCAGCAGTGGCGGGACGGCTGGCTACACCTTC. The encoded protein is CASSGGTAGYTF. The J gene is TRBJ1-2, the V gene TRBV6-4; D is possibly TRBD1 (5 bases). Germline loops: CDR1 MRHNA, CDR2 SNTAGT. Deletions cut 4 bases from V and 7 bases from J, with 10 bases between. The CDR3 is made up of 12 amino acids.

This clone was recorded a few times. V is TRBV6-6 and J is TRBJ1-1; D is uncertain. Trimming took off 5 bases at V and 1 base at J, with 8 bases between the two ends. In germline, CDR1 is MNHNY, CDR2 SVGAGI (reference sequence). The CDR3 consists of 13 residues. CDR3 region: CASSPDWNTEAFF. The DNA for the CDR3 is TGTGCCAGCAGTCCCGACTGGAACACTGAAGCTTTCTTT.

As to this clone: Since the CDR3 does not end with the conserved phenylalanine or tryptophan, this likely comes from a read error. The chain combines TRBV2 with TRBJ1-6; TRBD1 matches at 8 bases. Trimming removed 4 bases from V and 7 bases from J; junction bases left unmatched: 6. CDR1 SNHLY and CDR2 FYNNEI come from the germline V gene. CDR3 length: 15 amino acids. The CDR3 DNA sequence: TGTGCCAGCAGTGGCAGGGGGCGTGAAAATTCACCCCTCCACCTT. Protein: CASSGRGRENSPLHL.

V usage is TRBV2 and J usage is TRBJ1-5, with D unresolved. CDR1 and CDR2 from the germline V gene are SNHLY and FYNNEI. V shed 8 bases and J shed 3 bases, with 8 bases lying between them. The CDR3 consists of 12 residues. The CDR3 DNA follows: TGTGCCAGCTCCTTGACCAATCAGCCCCAGCATTTT. Encoded protein: CASSLTNQPQHF.

The genes are TRBV11-3 and TRBJ2-2; 9 positions match TRBD1. Germline CDR1 is SGHNT and CDR2 is YENEEA. Losses at the gene ends were 5 bases for V and 6 bases for J; bases not matched to a gene: 1. The CDR3 is 13 residues long. This CDR3 is CASSRQGAGELFF. The CDR3 bases are TGTGCCAGCAGCAGACAGGGGGCCGGGGAGCTGTTTTTT. Full variable domain (missing parts from reference TRBV11-3 and TRBJ2-2): EAGVVQSPRYKIIEKKQPVAFWCNPISGHNTLYWYLQNLGQGPELLIRYENEEAVDDSQLPKDRFSAERLKGVDSTLKIQPAELGDSAVYLCASSRQGAGELFFGEGSRLTVL.

Written as DNA, the CDR3 is TGTGCCAGTAGTAAAACCGGCACCATATATTTT. This codes for CASSKTGTIYF. The rearrangement joins TRBV19 to TRBJ1-3; D not resolved. CDR3 length equals 11 residues. The ends were cut back, 4 bases at V and 9 bases at J, with 7 bases in the middle. Germline CDR1 and CDR2: LNHDA and SQIVND (reference sequence).